A single sample is the source of the 25 T cell receptor beta chains below, sequenced in a study of blood T cells in healthy people across ages. PCR was performed a second time for roughly 7 to 12 cycles using a sample-barcoded 5' primer and a J-beta primer mix. MiXCR, run by TCRdb on the 5' RACE reads, gives a single entry per CDR3 protein. Of 850,000 to 1,000,000 distinct CDR3 sequences detected, roughly 51% appear once; the ten largest clones hold 20% to 25%. Sequences were obtained from blood. Receptor source: a woman aged 60-75 years in good health.

The rearrangement uses TRBV6-6 and TRBJ1-4, with D unclear. The CDR3 contains 13 residues. Germline V CDR1 and CDR2: MNHNY, SVGAGI (reference sequence). Trimming took 2 bases from V and 6 from J, leaving 7 bases between them. The CDR3 DNA reads as TGTGCCAGCAGTTACGAGGGTGATGAAAAACTGTTTTTT. Protein product: CASSYEGDEKLFF.

The V gene is TRBV7-9, the J gene TRBJ2-5; D could derive from TRBD1 or TRBD2 (5 bases each). Germline CDR1 SEHNR, CDR2 FQNEAQ (reference sequence). CDR3 length: 15 residues. Trimming took off 5 bases at V and 1 base at J, with 14 bases between the two ends. The CDR3, as DNA: TGTGCCAGCAGCCGTTCCCTGGGGGTCCAAGAGACCCAGTACTTC. Translation gives CASSRSLGVQETQYF.

This clonotype was picked up a small number of times. This chain connects TRBV12-3 or TRBV12-4 to TRBJ2-7; a possible D gene is TRBD2 (5 bases). CDR3 length equals 15 residues. Trimming cost V 7 bases and J 2 bases, with 18 bases left between them. CDR3 in amino acids: CASTDYSATPYEQYF. In DNA, the CDR3 is TGTGCCAGCACCGACTATAGCGCGACCCCCTACGAGCAGTACTTC.

The rearrangement uses TRBV4-1 and TRBJ2-2; TRBD2 agrees at 10 bases. This CDR3 has 17 amino acids. Germline CDR1 reads MGHRA; CDR2 reads YSYEKL. The ends lost 3 bases at V and 8 bases at J; junction bases unmatched: 12. CDR3 nucleotides: TGCGCCAGCAGCCACGTTGGAAGCGGGAGGGCTAGGGGGGAGCTGTTTTTT. Protein: CASSHVGSGRARGELFF.

The chain employs TRBV4-2 and TRBJ1-4; 9 bases are a match to TRBD1. The germline CDR1 and CDR2 sequences are LGHNA and YNFKEQ. The CDR3 has 20 amino acids. Losses at the gene ends were 0 bases for V and 2 bases for J; bases not matched to a gene: 13. In DNA form, the CDR3 reads TGTGCCAGCAGCCAAGACCGACGGGACAGGGCTGGTTGGACTAATGAAAAACTGTTTTTT. It translates to CASSQDRRDRAGWTNEKLFF.

The chain is built from TRBV20-1 and TRBJ1-2, with unresolved D. Germline-derived CDR1 and CDR2 are DFQATT and SNEGSKA (reference sequence). V lost 0 bases to trimming and J lost 4 bases, with 9 bases between them. The CDR3 has 13 residues. The CDR3 DNA reads TGCAGTGCTAGAGATTTGGACGGCTATGGCTACACCTTC. Protein sequence: CSARDLDGYGYTF.

The rearrangement uses TRBV6-5 and TRBJ2-7; D remains ambiguous. CDR1 is MNHEY, CDR2 SVGAGI, per germline. This CDR3 is built from 14 residues. Trimming shortened V by 4 bases and J by 1 base, and 11 bases separated the two germline ends. The CDR3 is CASSSQVASYEQYF. CDR3 DNA sequence: TGTGCCAGCAGTTCCCAGGTGGCTTCCTACGAGCAGTACTTC.

V usage is TRBV29-1 and J usage is TRBJ2-5; D is possibly TRBD1 or TRBD2 (5 bases each). Per the germline V gene, CDR1 is SQVTM and CDR2 is ANQGSEA. CDR3 length equals 14 residues. V lost 3 bases and J 5 bases, leaving 16 bases between the germline ends. DNA for the CDR3: TGCAGCGTTGACGGAGAATGGGGCGGGGAGACCCAGTACTTC. Translation gives CSVDGEWGGETQYF.

On this clonotype: One end of the junction does not line up with germline, which may come from a read error. The gene calls are TRBV2 and TRBJ2-1; D is perhaps TRBD1 (6 bases). There are 13 residues in the CDR3. Germline CDR1 and CDR2: SNHLY and FYNNEI. The CDR3 sequence: CAGRGTLNNEQFF. CDR3 coding DNA: TGTGCCGGCAGAGGGACACTAAACAATGAGCAGTTCTTC.

As to this clonotype: One end of the junction is discordant with germline, which a read error may explain. The chain carries TRBV20-1 and TRBJ2-5; TRBD2 might be the D (5 bases). The DNA end is a closer match to TRBJ2-4, so the J assignment may be wrong. The CDR3 runs 15 residues. CDR1 and CDR2 (germline): DFQATT, SNEGSKA (reference sequence). CDR3 region: CSARGGWDPKNIQYF. In nucleotides, the CDR3 is TGCAGTGCGAGAGGAGGCTGGGATCCCAAAAACATTCAGTACTTC.

The chain joins TRBV4-1 to TRBJ2-5; D uncertain. CDR3 size: 14 residues. Germline V gene sequence: CDR1 MGHRA, CDR2 YSYEKL. V gave up 5 bases and J gave up 4 bases, with 14 bases separating them. CDR3 region: CASSKAGGIETQYF. Written as DNA, the CDR3 is TGCGCCAGCAGCAAGGCCGGTGGAATAGAGACCCAGTACTTC.

This chain uses TRBV12-3 or TRBV12-4 with TRBJ1-2; 9 bases are a match to TRBD1. The V gene end was trimmed by 6 bases and the J gene end by 2 bases; junction bases not matched to a gene: 4. The CDR3 sequence is 14 residues long. The CDR3 is CASSTGTGNYGYTF. In DNA form, the CDR3 reads TGTGCCAGCAGCACCGGGACAGGGAACTATGGCTACACCTTC.

The chain recombines TRBV5-1 with TRBJ2-3; 7 bases map to TRBD2. J lost 5 bases, V lost 0 bases, and 9 bases had no gene match. CDR1 is SGHRS and CDR2 is YFSETQ in the germline V gene. The CDR3 is 16 amino acids. This CDR3 is CASSLESLAVGDTQYF. The CDR3 DNA is TGCGCCAGCAGCTTGGAGTCGCTAGCGGTGGGAGATACGCAGTATTTT.

This clonotype was seen a few times. The CDR3: CASSWGQGNEKLFF. The CDR3 DNA is TGTGCCAGCAGCTGGGGACAGGGTAATGAAAAACTGTTTTTT. V usage is TRBV7-9 and J usage is TRBJ1-4; 9 bases are a match to TRBD1. CDR1 and CDR2 (germline): SEHNR, FQNEAQ (reference sequence). J lost 4 bases, V lost 4 bases, and 1 base had no gene match. CDR3 size: 14 residues.

The table lists this clonotype with a few counts. V usage is TRBV4-3 and J usage is TRBJ2-6; perhaps TRBD2 as D (5 bases). This CDR3 comprises 18 residues. In germline, CDR1 is LGHNA, CDR2 YSLEER. V was cut by 2 bases and J by 0 bases, with 14 bases left in between. The CDR3 sequence is CASSQRAWTSSGANVLTF. The CDR3 DNA sequence: TGCGCCAGCAGCCAAAGGGCCTGGACTTCCTCTGGGGCCAACGTCCTGACTTTC.

The CDR3 loop is CASSSYGFLSDTFYGYTF. The CDR3 DNA sequence: TGTGCCAGCAGCTCCTACGGGTTCCTTAGTGATACTTTCTATGGCTACACCTTC. This chain links TRBV9 with TRBJ1-2; no reliable D call. Trimming shortened V by 4 bases and J by 4 bases, and 26 bases separated the two germline ends. The CDR3 spans 18 residues. The germline gives CDR1 SGDLS, CDR2 YYNGEE.

This chain's CDR3 is CSAQDRETQFF. CDR3 in DNA: TGCAGTGCGCAGGACAGAGAGACCCAGTTCTTC. This chain links TRBV20-1 with TRBJ2-5; a possible D gene is TRBD1 (6 bases). The J call may not be correct, given that the DNA end is closer to TRBJ2-1. In germline, CDR1 is DFQATT, CDR2 SNEGSKA (reference sequence). This CDR3 comprises 11 residues.

This clonotype turned up a few times. V and J are TRBV9 and TRBJ2-7; TRBD2 is a possible D gene (5 bases). Looked up from germline, CDR1 is SGDLS and CDR2 is YYNGEE. The CDR3 length is 14 residues. The V end lost 4 bases, the J end lost 2 bases, and 13 bases lay between the germline ends. The CDR3 is CASSPRGDAYEQYF. The DNA for the CDR3 is TGTGCCAGCAGCCCCCGGGGTGATGCCTACGAGCAGTACTTC.

This clonotype was observed a few times. The genes are TRBV6-2 or TRBV6-3 and TRBJ2-3; either TRBD1 or TRBD2 may fit D (5 bases each). The germline V gene encodes CDR1 MNHEY and CDR2 SVGEGT. V was shortened by 6 bases and J by 10 bases, with 8 bases between the two germline ends. The CDR3 has 10 amino acids. DNA of the CDR3: TGTGCCAGCAGGAGGGGTGCGCAGTATTTT. This translates into CASRRGAQYF.

This chain connects TRBV4-1 to TRBJ2-1; 10 nucleotides align to TRBD1. Germline values: CDR1 MGHRA, CDR2 YSYEKL. Germline trimming cut 1 base from V and 5 bases from J; bases unmatched to any gene: 8. The CDR3 contains 17 residues. The CDR3 here is CASSQVLDRGQHNEQFF. Written as DNA, the CDR3 is TGCGCCAGCAGCCAAGTCCTTGACAGGGGGCAACACAATGAGCAGTTCTTC.

Turning to this clonotype: Mismatch with germline at one junction end may stem from a read error. CDR3 sequence reads: CASSLQAGAEETQYF. DNA of the CDR3: TGTGCCAGCAGCCTTCAGGCGGGCGCGGAGGAGACCCAGTATTTC. The genes are TRBV3-1 and TRBJ2-5; D is perhaps TRBD2 (5 bases). Germline loops: CDR1 LGHDT, CDR2 YNNKEL (reference sequence). The CDR3 extends over 15 amino acids.

The chain couples TRBV2 to TRBJ2-7, with D possibly being TRBD1 (8 bases). The end of the DNA is better explained by TRBJ2-5, so the J call may be wrong. This CDR3 is 15 amino acids long. Germline loops: CDR1 SNHLY, CDR2 FYNNEI. The CDR3 loop is CASRVDRGGQETQYF. CDR3 sequence (DNA): TGTGCCAGCAGGGTTGACAGGGGAGGGCAAGAGACCCAGTACTTC.

The chain carries TRBV10-3 and TRBJ1-2, with D perhaps matching TRBD1 (5 bases). Trimming shortened V by 6 bases and J by 6 bases, and 17 bases separated the two germline ends. Germline V gene sequence: CDR1 ENHRY, CDR2 SYGVKD. The CDR3 runs to 14 residues. In nucleotides, the CDR3 is TGTGCCATCAGGGGCTCAGGGACTGAGAATGGCTACACCTTC. It yields the protein CAIRGSGTENGYTF.

Note on this clonotype: No conserved phenylalanine or tryptophan ends this CDR3, so it is likely a read error. V is TRBV5-1 and J is TRBJ2-7; D is possibly TRBD1 (5 bases). The V gene's germline CDR1 is SGHRS and CDR2 YFSETQ. V was cut by 0 bases and J by 4 bases, with 17 bases left in between. This CDR3 contains 16 residues. The CDR3 loop is CASSLAGRDFSYEQYY. The CDR3 nucleotides are TGCGCCAGCAGCTTGGCGGGCAGGGATTTTTCATACGAGCAGTACTAC.

This rearrangement joins TRBV24-1 to TRBJ2-1; a possible D gene is TRBD1 (6 bases). V was pared by 9 bases and J by 0 bases, with 11 bases between. The CDR3 has 14 residues. The germline gives CDR1 KGHDR, CDR2 SFDVKD. CDR3 nucleotides: TGTGCCACCCAGGACAGAAGCTCCTACAATGAGCAGTTCTTC. Translation gives CATQDRSSYNEQFF.